This entry lists 12 T cell receptor beta chains sequenced from one sample in a study of blood T cell repertoires in COVID-19. This table comes from immunoSEQ multiplex PCR, and its TCRdb copy is limited to in-frame clones, with some not included. The top ten clones hold 10% to 15% of a sample with about 58,000 clones, nearly 90% of them seen once. What was sequenced was peripheral blood. These receptors were taken from a man between 60 and 70 years old with active COVID-19.

V and J are TRBV19 and TRBJ2-1; tentatively, D is TRBD2 (5 bases). Germline CDR1 reads LNHDA; CDR2 reads SQIVND (reference sequence). This CDR3 has 13 amino acids. Between the trimmed V and J ends, which lost 9 bases and 9 bases, there was a span of 18 bases. The CDR3 sequence: CASGVEGHSEQFF. The CDR3 nucleotides read TGTGCCAGCGGGGTCGAGGGCCACTCTGAGCAGTTCTTC.

V is TRBV21-1 and J is TRBJ1-2; the table's D call, TRBD1, has no DNA check behind it. TRBV21-1 is marked as a pseudogene. The CDR3 runs 16 residues. In DNA form, the CDR3 reads TGTGCCAGCAGCGAGTGGGACAGGGGATCGTGGTATGGCTACACCTTC. Translating gives CASSEWDRGSWYGYTF.

The chain has TRBV7-6 and TRBJ2-1; the match to TRBD2 covers 9 bases. The trim removed 6 bases at V and 2 bases at J, leaving 8 bases unmatched. The CDR3 runs to 16 residues. The germline V gene has CDR1 SGHVS and CDR2 FNYEAQ. In nucleotides, the CDR3 is TGTGCCAGCAGAACAATAGCGGGGGCGACCTACAATGAGCAGTTCTTC. This translates into CASRTIAGATYNEQFF. Filled out from reference TRBV7-6 and TRBJ2-1, the complete variable domain reads GAGVSQSPRYKVTKRGQDVALRCDPISGHVSLYWYRQALGQGPEFLTYFNYEAQQDKSGLPNDRFSAERPEGSISTLTIQRTEQRDSAMYRCASRTIAGATYNEQFFGPGTRLTVL.

V usage is TRBV10-3 and J usage is TRBJ2-6, with TRBD2 matching 8 bases. CDR3 length equals 17 residues. V was pared by 5 bases and J by 4 bases, with 10 bases of the junction left unmatched. CDR1 ENHRY and CDR2 SYGVKD come from the germline V gene. The CDR3 coding sequence is TGTGCCATCAGTCGGGAGGGTAGGGTTGCCGGGGCCAACGTCCTGACTTTC. Translating it yields CAISREGRVAGANVLTF.

V gene TRBV11-3 combines with J gene TRBJ2-7, with unresolved D. V was pared by 3 bases and J by 3 bases, with 12 bases between. Germline CDR1 and CDR2: SGHNT and YENEEA. The CDR3 has 14 amino acids. As DNA, the CDR3 is TGTGCCAGCAGCTTCAACTCCCGAAGCTACGAGCAGTACTTC. It translates to CASSFNSRSYEQYF.

V usage is TRBV28 and J usage is TRBJ1-4; no clear D. Germline lookup yields CDR1 MDHEN and CDR2 SYDVKM. The CDR3 loop spans 12 amino acids. V was clipped by 3 bases and J by 4 bases, with 3 bases between them. Here the CDR3 reads CASSFRNEKLFF. In nucleotides, the CDR3 is TGTGCCAGCAGTTTCCGTAATGAAAAACTGTTTTTT.

V gene TRBV14 combines with J gene TRBJ2-2; TRBD1 aligns across 7 bases. CDR3 size: 15 residues. V trimming: 4 bases; J trimming: 6 bases; junction bases outside the gene matches: 8. CDR1 SGHDN and CDR2 FVKESK come from the germline V gene. CDR3 sequence (DNA): TGTGCCAGCAGCCGAGCGAGGGGGCCGGCCGGGGAGCTGTTTTTT. Translation gives CASSRARGPAGELFF.

The chain joins TRBV3-1 (or the pseudogene TRBV3-2) to TRBJ2-7; D gene uncertain. Germline CDR1 LGHDT, CDR2 YNNKEL (reference sequence). The CDR3 sequence is 15 residues long. V lost 3 bases, J lost 0 bases, and 12 bases lay in between. CDR3 sequence: CASSQTQPASYEQYF. The CDR3 nucleotides are TGTGCCAGCAGCCAGACACAGCCAGCCTCCTACGAGCAGTACTTC.

The rearrangement links TRBV5-5 to TRBJ2-2; 7 nucleotides align to TRBD1. The trim removed 3 bases at V and 0 bases at J, leaving 2 bases unmatched. Looked up from germline, CDR1 is SGHKS and CDR2 is YYEKEE (reference sequence). The CDR3 covers 15 residues. CDR3: CASSWGQTNTGELFF. CDR3 nucleotide sequence: TGTGCCAGCAGCTGGGGACAGACGAACACCGGGGAGCTGTTTTTT.

V is TRBV6-5 and J is TRBJ1-6, with no clear D. Trimming shortened V by 6 bases and J by 6 bases, and 9 bases separated the two germline ends. The CDR3 covers 13 residues. Germline CDR1 MNHEY, CDR2 SVGAGI. This CDR3 is CASRVGSNSPLHF. The CDR3, as DNA: TGTGCCAGCAGGGTGGGGAGTAATTCACCCCTCCACTTT.

The chain links TRBV28 to TRBJ2-3, with 7 nucleotides matching TRBD1. The ends lost 3 bases at V and 5 bases at J; junction bases unmatched: 8. Germline CDR1 MDHEN, CDR2 SYDVKM. The CDR3 is made up of 15 amino acids. The CDR3 DNA reads as TGTGCCAGCAGTTTTCCCGGACAGGCGCTAGATACGCAGTATTTT. This translates into CASSFPGQALDTQYF.

A single count supports this clone. The chain uses TRBV9 and TRBJ1-3; possible D gene TRBD1, 6 bases. Germline CDR1 is SGDLS and CDR2 is YYNGEE. The CDR3 loop spans 16 amino acids. Trimming took 3 bases from V and 0 from J, leaving 13 bases between them. CDR3 amino acids: CASSESGQFSGNTIYF. CDR3 DNA sequence: TGTGCCAGCAGCGAATCCGGACAGTTCTCTGGAAACACCATATATTTT.